The present T cell receptor beta chain was sequenced within a study of graft-versus-host responses after intestinal transplantation. Points on this clone: Antigen unknown.

Findings of the study overall: Early post-transplant HvG declines showed an association with peak circulating GvH clone levels.

Measured with immunoSEQ multiplex PCR; TCRdb has only the in-frame clones, and not every one. The profile covers 80,000 to 100,000 clones, with about nine tenths appearing a single time and approximately 0.18% taken by the ten largest. The germline CDR1 and CDR2 sequences are MDHEN and SYDVKM. Trimming stripped 3 bases from V and 4 bases from J, with 4 bases between. The CDR3 extends over 11 amino acids. The clonotype was recovered from a human donor who was the organ donor for an intestinal transplant. Sequencing used unstimulated CD4+ T cells sorted from spleen or lymph node cells, obtained before transplant. This chain links TRBV28 with TRBJ2-7; no firm D call. The CDR3 here is CASSFEYEQYF. CDR3 bases: TGTGCCAGCAGTTTCGAGTACGAGCAGTACTTC. The whole variable domain, remainder taken from reference TRBV28 and TRBJ2-7, is DVKVTQSSRYLVKRTGEKVFLECVQDMDHENMFWYRQDPGLGLRLIYFSYDVKMKEKGDIPEGYSVSREKKERFSLILESASTNQTSMYLCASSFEYEQYFGPGTRLTVT.